The 25 T cell receptor beta chains below were found in one sample sequenced in a study of vaccination effects on CD4 cells after COVID-19 (dated by TCRdb to 2021 to 2024). After about 9 days of culture, CD4+ T cells were isolated with the EasySep CD4+ T cell isolation kit. Two doses of either the BNT162b2 or the mRNA-1273 mRNA SARS-CoV-2 vaccine were administered to participants. For these TCRs, the target antigens are not known. Receptors were amplified or captured by the immunoSEQ multiplex PCR assay. Entries here come from immuneACCESS through TCRdb and include only in-frame sequences with V and J called. Some clones fail to appear in such tables; in the studies checked, an unresolved V gene covers under half of the shortfall, and the cause of the remainder is unknown. The sample table lists approximately 47,000 clones, roughly two thirds of them with a count of one. The ten largest clones take up 6.5% to 7.5% of the sample.

Sequences were derived from CD4+ T cells from PBMCs cultured without peptide, sampled after COVID-19 vaccination. The receptors stem from a human donor who received a COVID-19 vaccine.

V is TRBV15 and J is TRBJ2-5; maybe TRBD1 (5 bases). The V and J ends lost 0 bases and 4 bases respectively, with 12 bases between them. CDR1 and CDR2 from the germline V gene are LNHNV and YYDKDF (reference sequence). This CDR3 has 15 amino acids. The CDR3 DNA reads as TGTGCCACCAGCAGAGAAGGGGAAACGTCAGAGACCCAGTACTTC. Protein sequence: CATSREGETSETQYF.

The table lists this clone with a count of one. The chain has TRBV5-8 and TRBJ1-1; D not resolved. This CDR3 has 15 residues. CDR1 is SGHTS, CDR2 YDEGEE, per germline. V dropped 1 base and J dropped 0 bases, with 10 bases sitting between them. This CDR3 reads CASSLSGTLNTEAFF. In DNA, the CDR3 is TGTGCCAGCAGCTTGTCGGGAACACTGAACACTGAAGCTTTCTTT.

The chain is built from TRBV7-9 and TRBJ1-5, with TRBD1 identical over 10 bases. J lost 4 bases, V lost 5 bases, and 2 bases had no gene match. The germline CDR1 and CDR2 sequences are SEHNR and FQNEAQ (reference sequence). The CDR3 consists of 14 residues. The CDR3 sequence is CASSDRGQNQPQHF. DNA for the CDR3: TGTGCCAGCAGCGACAGGGGGCAAAATCAGCCCCAGCATTTT.

The CDR3 DNA reads as TGTGCTAGTGGTTTGGTACTTGGACTAGCGGGGGGCAATGAGCAGTTCTTC. Amino acid sequence: CASGLVLGLAGGNEQFF. The chain uses TRBV12-5 and TRBJ2-1, with 14 bases fitting TRBD2. J was trimmed by 6 bases and V by 0 bases; bases with no gene match: 4. CDR3 size: 17 residues. Germline lookup yields CDR1 LGHNT and CDR2 FRNRAP.

The gene calls are TRBV9 and TRBJ2-2, with D unresolved. The V gene's germline CDR1 is SGDLS and CDR2 YYNGEE. The CDR3 is 12 amino acids. The V end lost 0 bases, the J end lost 7 bases, and 4 bases lay between the germline ends. In DNA form, the CDR3 reads TGTGCCAGCAGCGTAGATGTCGGGGAGCTGTTTTTT. It translates to CASSVDVGELFF.

This rearrangement joins TRBV2 to TRBJ2-7; 11 bases match TRBD2. This CDR3 region has 15 residues. Germline values: CDR1 SNHLY, CDR2 FYNNEI. V was clipped by 4 bases and J by 4 bases; unmatched bases: 6. In DNA form, the CDR3 reads TGTGCCAGCAGTGGACGACTAGCGGGACCTTACGAGCAGTACTTC. As protein: CASSGRLAGPYEQYF.

The CDR3 region is CASTEQGFQETQYF. For the CDR3, the DNA is TGCGCCAGCACCGAACAGGGATTCCAAGAGACCCAGTACTTC. The chain uses TRBV5-1 and TRBJ2-5; a weak D match, TRBD1 (6 bases). Germline V lookup: CDR1 SGHRS, CDR2 YFSETQ. Trimming left V 6 bases short and J 1 base short, with 13 bases between. The CDR3 length is 14 residues.

This clone is a singleton in its sample. The gene calls are TRBV30 and TRBJ2-3; D might be TRBD1 or TRBD2, each matching 5 bases. Germline loops: CDR1 GTSNPN, CDR2 SVGIG (reference sequence). CDR3 length: 12 amino acids. Trimming stripped 3 bases from V and 6 bases from J, with 10 bases between. In DNA, the CDR3 is TGTGCCTGGAGACTATGGGGGGATACGCAGTATTTT. Amino acids: CAWRLWGDTQYF.

This chain uses TRBV10-3 with TRBJ2-7, with D possibly TRBD1 on 6 matching bases. Germline loops: CDR1 ENHRY, CDR2 SYGVKD. The CDR3 sequence is 16 residues long. The V and J ends lost 6 bases and 2 bases respectively, with 20 bases between them. The CDR3 region is CAISEIGKGQTYEQYF. The CDR3 DNA follows: TGTGCCATCAGCGAGATAGGGAAGGGACAAACCTACGAGCAGTACTTC.

This clone has more than one count but fewer than ten. This chain connects TRBV5-1 to TRBJ2-2; TRBD2 aligns across 7 bases. V lost 0 bases to trimming and J lost 1 base; unmatched junction nucleotides: 0. The CDR3 is 15 amino acids. Germline V gives CDR1 SGHRS, CDR2 YFSETQ. CDR3 nucleotides: TGCGCCAGCAGCTTGGCGGGAGGGAACACCGGGGAGCTGTTTTTT. Its protein product is CASSLAGGNTGELFF.

This clone was seen once. V gene TRBV11-2 combines with J gene TRBJ2-3; maybe TRBD2 (5 bases). Trimming took 1 base from V and 6 from J, leaving 11 bases between them. This CDR3 region has 14 residues. Germline values: CDR1 SGHAT, CDR2 FQNNGV. In nucleotides, the CDR3 is TGTGCCAGCAGCTTAGTGAGGGAGTTGGATACGCAGTATTTT. It encodes CASSLVRELDTQYF.

J is TRBJ2-7 and V is TRBV6-1; perhaps TRBD1 as D (7 bases). V shed 0 bases and J shed 1 base, with 13 bases lying between them. Germline assignment: CDR1 MNHNS and CDR2 SASEGT. The CDR3 has 16 residues. CDR3 DNA: TGTGCCAGCAGTGAAGCTGGGGCAGGGGGGTCCTACGAGCAGTACTTC. Translation: CASSEAGAGGSYEQYF.

The chain links TRBV9 to TRBJ2-5; 9 nucleotides agree with TRBD1. Looked up from germline, CDR1 is SGDLS and CDR2 is YYNGEE. This CDR3 contains 15 residues. V trimming: 4 bases; J trimming: 5 bases; junction bases outside the gene matches: 9. CDR3 nucleotides: TGTGCCAGCAGCCCTTACAGGGGGCGCTTGGAGACCCAGTACTTC. Its protein product is CASSPYRGRLETQYF.

The rearrangement joins TRBV9 to TRBJ2-7; D not resolved. This CDR3 contains 15 residues. V lost 0 bases, J lost 6 bases, and 16 bases lay in between. Germline CDR1 is SGDLS and CDR2 is YYNGEE. CDR3 nucleotides: TGTGCCAGCAGCGTAGCCACGGGTAGTTATAGCGAGCAGTACTTC. It codes for CASSVATGSYSEQYF.

The chain couples TRBV3-1 (or the pseudogene TRBV3-2) to TRBJ2-5; D is undetermined. The length of the CDR3 is 14 residues. V was clipped by 4 bases and J by 2 bases, with 11 bases between them. In germline, CDR1 is LGHDT, CDR2 YNNKEL (reference sequence). The CDR3 region is CASSPWRQQETQYF. The CDR3 nucleotides read TGTGCCAGCAGCCCCTGGCGCCAACAAGAGACCCAGTACTTC.

The V call is TRBV19, the J call TRBJ1-3; D remains unclear. The germline V gene has CDR1 LNHDA and CDR2 SQIVND (reference sequence). The V and J ends lost 9 bases and 2 bases respectively, with 17 bases between them. There are 15 residues in the CDR3. CDR3 coding DNA: TGTGCCAGCACCAGCCTGGGCGGTACTGGAAACACCATATATTTT. This encodes CASTSLGGTGNTIYF.

This rearrangement joins TRBV6-5 to TRBJ1-3; no reliable D call. Trimming stripped 7 bases from V and 0 bases from J, with 7 bases between. This CDR3 has 13 amino acids. Germline V CDR1 and CDR2: MNHEY, SVGAGI. CDR3 protein: CASTQSSGNTIYF. CDR3 DNA sequence: TGTGCCAGCACTCAAAGCTCTGGAAACACCATATATTTT.

Worth noting for this clone: Compared with germline, one end of the junction differs, possibly owing to a read error. The rearrangement links TRBV28 to TRBJ1-1, with 10 bases lining up with TRBD1. The CDR3 covers 14 residues. Germline CDR1 is MDHEN and CDR2 is SYDVKM. Here the CDR3 reads CASMTGGLNSEAFF. DNA for the CDR3: TGTGCCAGCATGACAGGGGGCTTGAACTCTGAAGCTTTCTTT. Supplemented by reference TRBV28 and TRBJ1-1, the full variable domain reads DVKVTQSSRYLVKRTGEKVFLECVQDMDHENMFWYRQDPGLGLRLIYFSYDVKMKEKGDIPEGYSVSREKKERFSLILESASTNQTSMYLCASMTGGLNSEAFFGQGTRLTVV.

This clone has just one count. The chain recombines TRBV12-3 or TRBV12-4 with TRBJ2-5; perhaps TRBD2 as D (6 bases). The CDR3 extends over 12 amino acids. The V gene lost 10 bases and the J gene lost 2 bases, with 11 bases spanning the gap. In DNA, the CDR3 is TGTGCCATTCGGCGGGGTCAAGAGACCCAGTACTTC. This sequence encodes CAIRRGQETQYF.

This chain joins TRBV12-3 or TRBV12-4 and TRBJ2-6; D unresolved. The CDR3 covers 13 residues. Between the trimmed V and J ends, which lost 7 bases and 4 bases, there was a span of 8 bases. The CDR3 here is CASKDQGANVLTF. The CDR3 nucleotides are TGTGCCAGCAAAGATCAGGGGGCCAACGTCCTGACTTTC.

This clone was seen a single time. The chain is built from TRBV5-1 and TRBJ2-7; D is perhaps TRBD2 (6 bases). V gave up 0 bases and J gave up 1 base, with 14 bases separating them. Germline assignment: CDR1 SGHRS and CDR2 YFSETQ. This CDR3 region has 16 residues. For the CDR3, the DNA is TGCGCCAGCAGCTTGGCCGGGGGAAAAATGTCCTACGAGCAGTACTTC. This sequence encodes CASSLAGGKMSYEQYF.

The gene calls are TRBV5-1 and TRBJ2-1, with 12 nucleotides matching TRBD2. The CDR3 has 15 residues. V lost 5 bases, J lost 3 bases, and 3 bases stayed unmatched. Germline V gives CDR1 SGHRS, CDR2 YFSETQ. CDR3 coding DNA: TGCGCCAGCAGATCGGGACTAGCGGGCTACAATGAGCAGTTCTTC. Translation: CASRSGLAGYNEQFF. The whole variable domain, remainder taken from reference TRBV5-1 and TRBJ2-1, is KAGVTQTPRYLIKTRGQQVTLSCSPISGHRSVSWYQQTPGQGLQFLFEYFSETQRNKGNFPGRFSGRQFSNSRSEMNVSTLELGDSALYLCASRSGLAGYNEQFFGPGTRLTVL.

The genes are TRBV7-9 and TRBJ1-6; D gene ambiguous. V lost 5 bases to trimming and J lost 10 bases, with 18 bases between them. The germline gives CDR1 SEHNR, CDR2 FQNEAQ (reference sequence). The CDR3 totals 15 residues. CDR3 sequence (DNA): TGTGCCAGCAGCGTAATAACACCTTTGCCCTCACCCCTCCACTTT. This gives the protein CASSVITPLPSPLHF. Full variable domain (remainder filled in from reference TRBV7-9 and TRBJ1-6): DTGVSQNPRHKITKRGQNVTFRCDPISEHNRLYWYRQTLGQGPEFLTYFQNEAQLEKSRLLSDRFSAERPKGSFSTLEIQRTEQGDSAMYLCASSVITPLPSPLHFGNGTRLTVT.

The chain recombines TRBV24-1 with TRBJ2-1; possible D gene TRBD2, 6 bases. This CDR3 is 14 amino acids long. Trimming removed 3 bases at V and 7 bases at J, with 12 bases between. Per the germline V gene, CDR1 is KGHDR and CDR2 is SFDVKD. The CDR3 sequence is CATSDGGAWNEQFF. CDR3 nucleotide sequence: TGTGCCACCAGTGATGGAGGGGCCTGGAATGAGCAGTTCTTC.

The gene calls are TRBV3-1 (or the pseudogene TRBV3-2) and TRBJ1-2; perhaps TRBD1 as D (5 bases). This CDR3 spans 17 amino acids. Trimming removed 1 base from V and 0 bases from J, with 15 bases in between. Germline V gene lookup returns CDR1 LGHDT and CDR2 YNNKEL (reference sequence). The DNA for the CDR3 is TGTGCCAGCAGCCAAGGGCAGGGTTTTATTCCTAACTATGGCTACACCTTC. It is translated as CASSQGQGFIPNYGYTF.